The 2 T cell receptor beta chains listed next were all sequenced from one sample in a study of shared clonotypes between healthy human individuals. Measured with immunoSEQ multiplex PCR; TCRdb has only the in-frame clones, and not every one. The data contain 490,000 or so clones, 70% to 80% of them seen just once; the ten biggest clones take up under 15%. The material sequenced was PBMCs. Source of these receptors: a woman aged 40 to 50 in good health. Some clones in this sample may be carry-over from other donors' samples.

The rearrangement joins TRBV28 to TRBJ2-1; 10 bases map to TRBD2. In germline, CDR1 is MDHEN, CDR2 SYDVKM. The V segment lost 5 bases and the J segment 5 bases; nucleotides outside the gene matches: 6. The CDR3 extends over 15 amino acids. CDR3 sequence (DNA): TGTGCCAGCAGTAGAGCGGGAGGGCCAGACAATGAGCAGTTCTTC. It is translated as CASSRAGGPDNEQFF.

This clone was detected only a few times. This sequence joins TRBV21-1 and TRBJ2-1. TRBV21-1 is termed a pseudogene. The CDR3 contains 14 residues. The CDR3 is CASPKRGPYNEQFF. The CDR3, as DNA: TGTGCCAGCCCCAAACGGGGCCCTTACAATGAGCAGTTCTTC.